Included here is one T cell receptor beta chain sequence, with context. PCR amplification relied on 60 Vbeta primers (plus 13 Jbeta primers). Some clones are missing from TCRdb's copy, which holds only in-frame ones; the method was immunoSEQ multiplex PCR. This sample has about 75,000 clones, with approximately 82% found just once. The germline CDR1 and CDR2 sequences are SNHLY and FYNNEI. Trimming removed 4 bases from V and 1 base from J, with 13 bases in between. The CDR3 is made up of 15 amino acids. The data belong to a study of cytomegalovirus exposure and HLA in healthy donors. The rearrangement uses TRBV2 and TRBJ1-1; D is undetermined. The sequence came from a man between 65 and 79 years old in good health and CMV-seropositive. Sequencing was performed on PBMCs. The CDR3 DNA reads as TGTGCCAGCAGTGCTAGGGAGGGTTCGAACACTGAAGCTTTCTTT. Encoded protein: CASSAREGSNTEAFF.